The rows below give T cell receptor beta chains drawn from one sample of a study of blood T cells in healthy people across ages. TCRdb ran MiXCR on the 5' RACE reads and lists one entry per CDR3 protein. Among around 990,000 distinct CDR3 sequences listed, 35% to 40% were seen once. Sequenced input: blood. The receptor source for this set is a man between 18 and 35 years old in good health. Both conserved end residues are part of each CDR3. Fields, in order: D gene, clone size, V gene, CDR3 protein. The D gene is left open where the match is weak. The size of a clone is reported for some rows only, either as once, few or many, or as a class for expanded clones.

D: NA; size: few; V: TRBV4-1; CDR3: CASSQRAGPSTDTQYF
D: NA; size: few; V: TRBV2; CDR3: CASSEWHINEKLFF
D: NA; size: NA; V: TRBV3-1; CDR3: CASSQPGEETQYF
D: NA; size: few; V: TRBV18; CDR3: CASSLQDRRFNQPQHF
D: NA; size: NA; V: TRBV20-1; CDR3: CSARLGAGELFF
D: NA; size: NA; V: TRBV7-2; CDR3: CASSLAFGLGTEAFF
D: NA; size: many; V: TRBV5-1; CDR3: CASSLGTDQETQYF
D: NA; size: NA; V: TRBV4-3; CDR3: CASSQDRGLGNEKLFF
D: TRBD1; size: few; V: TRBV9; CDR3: CASSVNPGQGATGSGYTF
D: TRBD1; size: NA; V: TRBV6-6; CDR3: CASSSDRYSGELFF